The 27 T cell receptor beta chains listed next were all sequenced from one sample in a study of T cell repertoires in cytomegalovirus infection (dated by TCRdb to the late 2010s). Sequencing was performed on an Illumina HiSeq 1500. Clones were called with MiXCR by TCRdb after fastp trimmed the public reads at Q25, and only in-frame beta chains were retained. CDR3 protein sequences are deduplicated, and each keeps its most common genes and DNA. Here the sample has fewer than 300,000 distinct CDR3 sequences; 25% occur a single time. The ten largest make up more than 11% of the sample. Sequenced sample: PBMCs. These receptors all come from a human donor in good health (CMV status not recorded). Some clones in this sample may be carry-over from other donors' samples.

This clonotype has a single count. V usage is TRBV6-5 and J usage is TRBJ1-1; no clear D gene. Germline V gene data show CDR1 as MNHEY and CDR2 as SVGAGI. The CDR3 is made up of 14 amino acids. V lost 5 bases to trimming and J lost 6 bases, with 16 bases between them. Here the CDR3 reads CASSHDCVKAEAFF. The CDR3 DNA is TGTGCCAGCAGTCACGACTGCGTTAAGGCTGAAGCTTTCTTT.

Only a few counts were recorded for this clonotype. CDR3 nucleotide sequence: TGTGCCAGCAGCGCACAGGGAACTGGCTACACCTTC. This encodes CASSAQGTGYTF. The chain combines TRBV9 with TRBJ1-2; possibly TRBD1 for D (6 bases). This CDR3 is 12 amino acids long. From germline, CDR1 is SGDLS and CDR2 YYNGEE. V was trimmed by 3 bases and J by 7 bases, leaving 10 bases between them. Full variable domain (outside the CDR3, taken from reference TRBV9 and TRBJ1-2): DSGVTQTPKHLITATGQRVTLRCSPRSGDLSVYWYQQSLDQGLQFLIQYYNGEERAKGNILERFSAQQFPDLHSELNLSSLELGDSALYFCASSAQGTGYTFGSGTRLTVV.

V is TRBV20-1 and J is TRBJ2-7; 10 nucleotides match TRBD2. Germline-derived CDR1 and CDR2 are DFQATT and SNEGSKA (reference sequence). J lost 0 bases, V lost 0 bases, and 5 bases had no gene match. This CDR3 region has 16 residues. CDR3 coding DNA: TGCAGTGCTAGAGATCGCCAGCGGGGGGGCTCCTACGAGCAGTACTTC. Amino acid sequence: CSARDRQRGGSYEQYF.

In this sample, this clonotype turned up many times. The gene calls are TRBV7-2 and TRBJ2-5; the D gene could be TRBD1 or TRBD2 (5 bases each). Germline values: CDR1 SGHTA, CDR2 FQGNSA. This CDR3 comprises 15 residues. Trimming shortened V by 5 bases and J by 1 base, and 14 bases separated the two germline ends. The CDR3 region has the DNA TGTGCCAGCAGCCTCCAAGAGGGACGCCAAGAGACCCAGTACTTC. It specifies CASSLQEGRQETQYF.

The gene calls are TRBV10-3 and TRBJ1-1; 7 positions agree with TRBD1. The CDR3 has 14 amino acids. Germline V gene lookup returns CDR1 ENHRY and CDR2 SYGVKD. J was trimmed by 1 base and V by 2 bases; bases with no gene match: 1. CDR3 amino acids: CAISERTGNTEAFF. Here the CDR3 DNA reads TGTGCCATCAGTGAGAGGACAGGGAACACTGAAGCTTTCTTT.

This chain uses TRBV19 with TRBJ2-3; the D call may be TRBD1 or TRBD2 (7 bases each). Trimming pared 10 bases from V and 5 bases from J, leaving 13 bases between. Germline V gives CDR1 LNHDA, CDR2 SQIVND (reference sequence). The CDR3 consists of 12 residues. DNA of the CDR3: TGTGCCACAGGGGGGGCCGGAGATACGCAGTATTTT. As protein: CATGGAGDTQYF.

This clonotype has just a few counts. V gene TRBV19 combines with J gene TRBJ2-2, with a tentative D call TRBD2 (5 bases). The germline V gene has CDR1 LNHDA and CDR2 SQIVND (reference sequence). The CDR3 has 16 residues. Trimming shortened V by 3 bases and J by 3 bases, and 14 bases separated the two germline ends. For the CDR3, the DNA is TGTGCCAGTAGTATTTTTGGAGGATCGGACACCGGGGAGCTGTTTTTT. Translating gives CASSIFGGSDTGELFF.

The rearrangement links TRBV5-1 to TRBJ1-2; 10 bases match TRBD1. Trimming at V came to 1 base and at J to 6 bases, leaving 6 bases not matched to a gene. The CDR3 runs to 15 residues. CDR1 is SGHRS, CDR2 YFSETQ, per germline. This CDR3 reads CASSLIPGQGNGYTF. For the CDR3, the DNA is TGCGCCAGCAGCTTGATACCGGGACAGGGGAATGGCTACACCTTC.

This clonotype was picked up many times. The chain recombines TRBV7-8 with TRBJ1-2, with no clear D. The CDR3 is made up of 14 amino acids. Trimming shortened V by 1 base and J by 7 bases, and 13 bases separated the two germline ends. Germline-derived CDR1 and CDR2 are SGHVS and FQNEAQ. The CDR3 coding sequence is TGTGCCAGCAGCTTAGATCGCACAGAGGGTGGCTACACCTTC. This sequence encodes CASSLDRTEGGYTF.

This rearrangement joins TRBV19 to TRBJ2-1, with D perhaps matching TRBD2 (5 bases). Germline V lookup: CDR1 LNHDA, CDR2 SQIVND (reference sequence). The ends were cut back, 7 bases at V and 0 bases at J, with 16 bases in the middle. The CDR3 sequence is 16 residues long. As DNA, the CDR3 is TGTGCCAGTAACGTCAGAGGGTCGAGCTCCTACAATGAGCAGTTCTTC. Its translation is CASNVRGSSSYNEQFF.

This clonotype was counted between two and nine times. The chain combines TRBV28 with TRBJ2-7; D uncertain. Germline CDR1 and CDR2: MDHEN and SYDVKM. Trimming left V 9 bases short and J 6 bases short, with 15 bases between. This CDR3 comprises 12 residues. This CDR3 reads CASSVGSLEQYF. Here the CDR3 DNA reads TGTGCCAGTTCCGTCGGTTCCCTCGAGCAGTACTTC.

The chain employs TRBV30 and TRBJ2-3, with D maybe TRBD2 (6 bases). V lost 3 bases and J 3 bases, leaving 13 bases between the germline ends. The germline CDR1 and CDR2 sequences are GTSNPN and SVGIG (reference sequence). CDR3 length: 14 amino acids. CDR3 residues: CAWSSGSPTDTQYF. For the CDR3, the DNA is TGTGCCTGGAGCTCCGGGAGTCCGACAGATACGCAGTATTTT.

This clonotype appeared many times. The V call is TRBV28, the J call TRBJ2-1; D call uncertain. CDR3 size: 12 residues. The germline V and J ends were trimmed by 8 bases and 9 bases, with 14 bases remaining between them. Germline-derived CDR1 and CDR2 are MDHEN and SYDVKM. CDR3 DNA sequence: TGTGCCAGCCCATCCGGATGGGGTGAGCAGTTCTTC. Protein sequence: CASPSGWGEQFF.

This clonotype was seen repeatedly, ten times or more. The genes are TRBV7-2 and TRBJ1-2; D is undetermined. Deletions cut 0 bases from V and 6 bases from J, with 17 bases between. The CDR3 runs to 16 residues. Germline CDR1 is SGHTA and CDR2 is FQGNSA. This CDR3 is CASSLARLAPRNGYTF. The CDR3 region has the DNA TGTGCCAGCAGCTTAGCTAGGCTAGCCCCCCGCAATGGCTACACCTTC. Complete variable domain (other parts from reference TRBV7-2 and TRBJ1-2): GAGVSQSPSNKVTEKGKDVELRCDPISGHTALYWYRQSLGQGLEFLIYFQGNSAPDKSGLPSDRFSAERTGGSVSTLTIQRTQQEDSAVYLCASSLARLAPRNGYTFGSGTRLTVV.

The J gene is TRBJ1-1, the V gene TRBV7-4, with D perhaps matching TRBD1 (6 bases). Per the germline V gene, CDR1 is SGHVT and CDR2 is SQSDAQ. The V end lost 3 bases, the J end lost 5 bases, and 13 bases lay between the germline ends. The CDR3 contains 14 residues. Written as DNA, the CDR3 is TGTGCCAGCAGCTTTGGGGGCGCGAGTACTGAAGCTTTCTTT. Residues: CASSFGGASTEAFF.

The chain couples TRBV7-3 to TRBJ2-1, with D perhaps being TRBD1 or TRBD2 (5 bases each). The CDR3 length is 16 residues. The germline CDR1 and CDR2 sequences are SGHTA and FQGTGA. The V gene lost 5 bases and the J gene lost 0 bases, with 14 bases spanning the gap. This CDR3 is CASSRDGASSYNEQFF. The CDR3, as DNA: TGTGCCAGCAGCCGTGACGGGGCTAGCTCCTACAATGAGCAGTTCTTC. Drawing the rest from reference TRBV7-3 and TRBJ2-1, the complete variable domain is GAGVSQTPSNKVTEKGKYVELRCDPISGHTALYWYRQSLGQGPEFLIYFQGTGAADDSGLPNDRFFAVRPEGSVSTLKIQRTERGDSAVYLCASSRDGASSYNEQFFGPGTRLTVL.

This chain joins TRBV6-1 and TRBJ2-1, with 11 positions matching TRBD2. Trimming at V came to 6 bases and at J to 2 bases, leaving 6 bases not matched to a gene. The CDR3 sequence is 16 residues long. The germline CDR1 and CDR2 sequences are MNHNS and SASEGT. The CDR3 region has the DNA TGTGCCAGCAGGGAACTAGCGGGGGCAACCTACAATGAGCAGTTCTTC. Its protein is CASRELAGATYNEQFF.

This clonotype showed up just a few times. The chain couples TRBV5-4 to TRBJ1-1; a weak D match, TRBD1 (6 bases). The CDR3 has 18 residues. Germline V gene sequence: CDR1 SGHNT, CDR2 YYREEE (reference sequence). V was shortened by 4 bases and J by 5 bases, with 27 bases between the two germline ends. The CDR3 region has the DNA TGTGCCAGCAGCCCGGGAGGGGGGACGAGGTTAGATGTTACTGAAGCTTTCTTT. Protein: CASSPGGGTRLDVTEAFF. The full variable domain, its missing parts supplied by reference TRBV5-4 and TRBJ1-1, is ETGVTQSPTHLIKTRGQQVTLRCSSQSGHNTVSWYQQALGQGPQFIFQYYREEENGRGNFPPRFSGLQFPNYSSELNVNALELDDSALYLCASSPGGGTRLDVTEAFFGQGTRLTVV.

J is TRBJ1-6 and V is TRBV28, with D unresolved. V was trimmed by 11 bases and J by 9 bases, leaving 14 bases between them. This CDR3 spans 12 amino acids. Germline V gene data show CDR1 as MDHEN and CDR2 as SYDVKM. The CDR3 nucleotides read TGTGCCTGGCAGGCCCGAGGTTCACCCCTCCACTTT. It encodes CAWQARGSPLHF.

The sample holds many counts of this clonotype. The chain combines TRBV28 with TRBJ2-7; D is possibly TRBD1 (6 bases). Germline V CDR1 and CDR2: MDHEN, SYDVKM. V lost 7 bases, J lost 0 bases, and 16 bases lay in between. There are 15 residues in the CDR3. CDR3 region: CASIPSLGGSYEQYF. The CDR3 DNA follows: TGTGCCAGCATCCCCTCTTTAGGGGGCTCCTACGAGCAGTACTTC.

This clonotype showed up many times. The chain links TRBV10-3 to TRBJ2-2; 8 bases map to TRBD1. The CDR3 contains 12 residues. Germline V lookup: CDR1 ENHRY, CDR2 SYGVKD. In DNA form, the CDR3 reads TGTGCTTCAGGACAGGGCACCGGGGAGCTGTTTTTT. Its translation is CASGQGTGELFF.

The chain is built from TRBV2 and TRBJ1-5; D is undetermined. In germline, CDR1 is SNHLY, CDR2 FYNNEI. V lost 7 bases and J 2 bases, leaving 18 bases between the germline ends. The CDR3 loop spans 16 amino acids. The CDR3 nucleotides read TGTGCCAGCAAGGCGTTCGACACCTCTCGCAATCAGCCCCAGCATTTT. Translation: CASKAFDTSRNQPQHF.

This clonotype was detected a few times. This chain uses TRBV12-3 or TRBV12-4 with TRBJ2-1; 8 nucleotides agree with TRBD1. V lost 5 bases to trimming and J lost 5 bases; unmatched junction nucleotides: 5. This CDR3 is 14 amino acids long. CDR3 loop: CASSRPGQDNEQFF. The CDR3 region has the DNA TGTGCCAGCAGTCGCCCGGGACAGGACAATGAGCAGTTCTTC.

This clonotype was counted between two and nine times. CDR3 in amino acids: CASSSLRTGGARTEAFF. The CDR3 nucleotides are TGTGCCAGCAGTTCTCTACGAACAGGGGGCGCGAGGACTGAAGCTTTCTTT. The chain has TRBV28 and TRBJ1-1, with 9 bases that match TRBD1. From germline, CDR1 is MDHEN and CDR2 SYDVKM. The CDR3 extends over 17 amino acids. Germline trimming cut 4 bases from V and 5 bases from J; bases unmatched to any gene: 14.

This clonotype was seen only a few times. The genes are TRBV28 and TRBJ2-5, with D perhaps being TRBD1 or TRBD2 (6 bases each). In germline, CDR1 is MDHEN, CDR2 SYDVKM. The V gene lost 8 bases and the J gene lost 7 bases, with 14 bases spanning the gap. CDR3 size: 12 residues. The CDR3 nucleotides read TGTGCCAGCCGGGGGCTAGCTTCGACCCAGTACTTC. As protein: CASRGLASTQYF.

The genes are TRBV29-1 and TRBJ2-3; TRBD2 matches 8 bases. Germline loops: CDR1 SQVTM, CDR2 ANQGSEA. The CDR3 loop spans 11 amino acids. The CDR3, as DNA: TGCACGCCGGGGGGGCCAGATACGCAGTATTTT. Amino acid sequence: CTPGGPDTQYF.

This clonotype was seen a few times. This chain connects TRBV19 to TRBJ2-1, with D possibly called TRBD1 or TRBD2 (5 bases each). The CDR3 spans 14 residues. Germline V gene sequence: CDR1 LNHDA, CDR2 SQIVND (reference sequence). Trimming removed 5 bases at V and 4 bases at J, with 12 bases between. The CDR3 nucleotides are TGTGCCAGTAGTCTCCGGGACGGGTACAATGAGCAGTTCTTC. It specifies CASSLRDGYNEQFF.